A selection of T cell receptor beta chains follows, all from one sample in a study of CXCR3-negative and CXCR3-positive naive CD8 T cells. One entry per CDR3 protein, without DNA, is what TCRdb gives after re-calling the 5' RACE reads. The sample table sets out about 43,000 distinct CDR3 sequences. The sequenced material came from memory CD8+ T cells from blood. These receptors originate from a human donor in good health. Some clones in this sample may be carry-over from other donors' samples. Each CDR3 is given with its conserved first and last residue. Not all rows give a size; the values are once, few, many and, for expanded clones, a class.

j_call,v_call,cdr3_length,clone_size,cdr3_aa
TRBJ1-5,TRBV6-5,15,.,CASSYRQDSNQPQHF
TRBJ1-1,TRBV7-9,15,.,CASSLAGAGGTEAFF
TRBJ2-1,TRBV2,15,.,CASRDLGTRHNEQFF
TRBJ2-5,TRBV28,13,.,CASSSPRGETQYF
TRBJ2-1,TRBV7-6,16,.,CASSLNLQREVHEQFF
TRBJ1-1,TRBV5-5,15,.,CASSLTLAGATEAFF
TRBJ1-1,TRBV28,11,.,CASSFPTEAFF
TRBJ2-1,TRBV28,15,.,CASSFGGSGGDEQFF
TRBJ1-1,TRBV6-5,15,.,CASSYARGGGTEAFF
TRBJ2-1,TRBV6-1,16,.,CASSESPRLRGDEQFF
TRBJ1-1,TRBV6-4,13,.,CASIDSEFTEAFF
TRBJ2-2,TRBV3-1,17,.,CASSQDLIERITGELFF
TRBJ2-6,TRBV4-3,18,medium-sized,CASSQGGQGPSGANVLTF
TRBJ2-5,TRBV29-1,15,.,CSVEGGPWAEETQYF
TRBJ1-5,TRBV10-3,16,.,CAISALGGLGNQPQHF
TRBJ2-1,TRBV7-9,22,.,CASSSALLGLAGGLSSYNEQFF
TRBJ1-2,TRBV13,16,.,CASSLGPGQAPYGYTF
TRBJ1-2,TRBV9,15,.,CASSAGGTSNYGYTF
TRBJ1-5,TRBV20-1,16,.,CSARDQDPRSDQPQHF
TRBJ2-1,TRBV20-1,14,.,CSARWSGRAIEQFF
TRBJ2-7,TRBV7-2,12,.,CASSLVAYEQYF
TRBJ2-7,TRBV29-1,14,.,CSVVGGTAYYEQYF
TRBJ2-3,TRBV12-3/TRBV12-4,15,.,CASSYGTINTDTQYF
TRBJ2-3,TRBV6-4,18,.,CASSDSGTSGGGTDTQYF
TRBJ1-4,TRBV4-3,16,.,CASSQDLGTGVEKLFF
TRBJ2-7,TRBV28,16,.,CASSLPPLTSLDEQYF
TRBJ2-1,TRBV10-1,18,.,CATKGGLAGSCSYNEQFF
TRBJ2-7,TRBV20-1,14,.,CSAREGSSIYEQYF
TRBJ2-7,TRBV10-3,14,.,CAISDVGQGTEQYF
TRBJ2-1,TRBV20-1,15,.,CSARPAGESYNEQFF
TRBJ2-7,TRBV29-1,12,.,CSVSGLAYEQYF
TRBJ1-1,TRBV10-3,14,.,CAISESNGGTEAFF
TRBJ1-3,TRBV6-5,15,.,CASSYSPDSGNTTYF
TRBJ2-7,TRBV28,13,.,CASSLVDLYEQYF
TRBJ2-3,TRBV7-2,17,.,CASSLLVVPAGWNTQYF
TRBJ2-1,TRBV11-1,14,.,CASSLAASGREQFF
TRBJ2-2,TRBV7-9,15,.,CASSLLRSGTGELFF
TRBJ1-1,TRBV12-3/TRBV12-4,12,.,CASSFDPYEAFF
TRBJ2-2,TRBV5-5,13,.,CASSRGQDWELFF
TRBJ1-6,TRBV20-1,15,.,CSAHPPDRESSPLHF
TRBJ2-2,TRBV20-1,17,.,CSARGLPSPGTAGELFF
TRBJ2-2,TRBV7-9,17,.,CASSLDVTVAHNGELFF
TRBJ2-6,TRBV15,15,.,CATSRETSGANVLTF
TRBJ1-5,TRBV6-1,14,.,CASSEVTPGEPQHF
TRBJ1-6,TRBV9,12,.,CASSSVNSPLHF
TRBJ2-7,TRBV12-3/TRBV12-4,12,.,CASSTTGNEQYF
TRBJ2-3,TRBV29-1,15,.,CSVEVASGVPDTQYF
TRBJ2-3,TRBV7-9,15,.,CASSGGTSTTDTQYF
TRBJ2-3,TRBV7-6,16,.,CASGTDGTSSTDTQYF
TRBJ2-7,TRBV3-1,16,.,CASSHTLLPTAYEQYF
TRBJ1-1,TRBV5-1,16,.,CASSLDADSLNTEAFF
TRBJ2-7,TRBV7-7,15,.,CASSPGTGGEDEQYF
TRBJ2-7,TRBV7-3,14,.,CASSPGTGAYEQYF
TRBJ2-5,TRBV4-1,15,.,CASSQDPAGGETQYF
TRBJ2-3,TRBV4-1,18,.,CASSQGETGGGYTDTQYF